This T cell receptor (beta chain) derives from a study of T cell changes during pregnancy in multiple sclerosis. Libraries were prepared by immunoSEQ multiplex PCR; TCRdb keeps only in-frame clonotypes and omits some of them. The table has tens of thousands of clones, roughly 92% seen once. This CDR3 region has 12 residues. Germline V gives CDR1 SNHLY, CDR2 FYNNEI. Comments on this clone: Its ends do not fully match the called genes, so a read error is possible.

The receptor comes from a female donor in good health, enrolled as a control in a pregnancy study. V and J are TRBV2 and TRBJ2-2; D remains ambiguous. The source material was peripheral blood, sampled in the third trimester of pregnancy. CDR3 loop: CASTFIPGELFF. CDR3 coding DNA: TGTGCGAGCACTTTTATCCCCGGGGAGCTGTTTTTT.